This TCR beta chain was recovered during a study of post-analysis software for immune sequencing data. Overall study: Relapsing-remitting, secondary progressive and progressive-relapsing forms of multiple sclerosis all featured among disease courses.

Unique molecular identifiers featured in each of the TCR beta cDNA libraries. Starting from approximately 1 to 10 million T cells, the study yielded about 490,000 cDNA molecules. Via MiXCR, TCRdb re-called the PCR reads, giving one row per CDR3 protein. The sample records 500,000 to 600,000 distinct CDR3 sequences, around 40% being singletons. This clonotype has more than one count but fewer than ten. The antigen remains undetermined. Overall study findings and caveats: Comparison with controls showed significantly lower normalized Chao1 diversity in multiple sclerosis patients. F measure clustering grouped samples strongly by preparation batch.

The sequencing sample was made of blood. This TCR derives from a girl aged 5-17 years with multiple sclerosis.

DNA of the CDR3: TGCGCCAGCAGCTTTGGGACAGGGGAGAACGAGCAGTACTTC. Translated: CASSFGTGENEQYF. The chain is built from TRBV5-1 and TRBJ2-5; 10 bases align to TRBD1. The DNA matches TRBJ2-7 better at its end, which makes the J call doubtful. The CDR3 is 14 amino acids. CDR1 and CDR2 from the germline V gene are SGHRS and YFSETQ.